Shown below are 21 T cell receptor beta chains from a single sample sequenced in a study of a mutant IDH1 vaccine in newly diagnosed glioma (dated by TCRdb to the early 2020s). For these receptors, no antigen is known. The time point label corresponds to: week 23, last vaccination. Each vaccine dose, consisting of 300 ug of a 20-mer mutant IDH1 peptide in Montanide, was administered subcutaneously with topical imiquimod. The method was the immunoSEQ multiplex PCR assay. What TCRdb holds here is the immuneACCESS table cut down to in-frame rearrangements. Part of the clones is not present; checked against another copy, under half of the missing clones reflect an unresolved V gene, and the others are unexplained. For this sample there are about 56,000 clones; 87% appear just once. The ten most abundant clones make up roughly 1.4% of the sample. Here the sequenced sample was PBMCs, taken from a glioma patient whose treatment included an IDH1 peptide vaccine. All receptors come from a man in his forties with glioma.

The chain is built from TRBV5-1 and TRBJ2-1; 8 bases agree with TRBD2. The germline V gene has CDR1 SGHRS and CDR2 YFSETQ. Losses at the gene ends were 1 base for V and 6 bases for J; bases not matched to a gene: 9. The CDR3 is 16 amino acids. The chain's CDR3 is CASSLYGAGAGNEQFF. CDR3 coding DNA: TGCGCCAGCAGCTTGTATGGAGCGGGGGCCGGCAATGAGCAGTTCTTC.

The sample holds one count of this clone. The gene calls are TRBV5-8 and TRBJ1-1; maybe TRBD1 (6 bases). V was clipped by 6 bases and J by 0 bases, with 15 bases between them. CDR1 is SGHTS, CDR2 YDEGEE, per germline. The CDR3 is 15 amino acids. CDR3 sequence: CASTPRGLLNTEAFF. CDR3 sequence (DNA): TGTGCCAGCACCCCCCGGGGGCTCTTGAACACTGAAGCTTTCTTT.

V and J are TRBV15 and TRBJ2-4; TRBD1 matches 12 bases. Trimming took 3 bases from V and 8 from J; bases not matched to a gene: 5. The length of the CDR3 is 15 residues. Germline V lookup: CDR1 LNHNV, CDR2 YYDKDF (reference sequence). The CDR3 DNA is TGTGCCACCAGCAGCAGGGACAGGGGGCTCTACATTCAGTACTTC. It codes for CATSSRDRGLYIQYF.

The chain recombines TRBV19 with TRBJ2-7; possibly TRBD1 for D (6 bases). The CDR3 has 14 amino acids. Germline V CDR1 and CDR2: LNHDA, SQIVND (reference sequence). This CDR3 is CGLGVDRNSYEQYF. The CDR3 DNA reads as TGTGGCCTCGGAGTGGACAGAAATTCCTACGAGCAGTACTTC.

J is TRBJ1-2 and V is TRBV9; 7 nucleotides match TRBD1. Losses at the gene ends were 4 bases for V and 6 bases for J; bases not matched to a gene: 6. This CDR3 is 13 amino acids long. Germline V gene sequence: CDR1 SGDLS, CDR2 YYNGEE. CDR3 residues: CASSTQGVDGYTF. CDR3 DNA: TGTGCCAGCAGCACCCAGGGGGTGGATGGCTACACCTTC. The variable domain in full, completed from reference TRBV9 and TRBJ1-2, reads DSGVTQTPKHLITATGQRVTLRCSPRSGDLSVYWYQQSLDQGLQFLIQYYNGEERAKGNILERFSAQQFPDLHSELNLSSLELGDSALYFCASSTQGVDGYTFGSGTRLTVV.

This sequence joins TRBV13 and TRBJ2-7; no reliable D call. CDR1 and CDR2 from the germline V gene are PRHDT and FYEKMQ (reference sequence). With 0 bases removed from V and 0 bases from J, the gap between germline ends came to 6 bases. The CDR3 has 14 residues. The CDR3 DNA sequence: TGTGCCAGCAGCTTAGGGGAAGTCTCCTACGAGCAGTACTTC. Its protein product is CASSLGEVSYEQYF.

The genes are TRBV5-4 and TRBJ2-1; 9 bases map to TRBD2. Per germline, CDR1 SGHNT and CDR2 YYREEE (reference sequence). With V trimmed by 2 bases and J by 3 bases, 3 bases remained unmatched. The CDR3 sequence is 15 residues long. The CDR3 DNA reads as TGTGCCAGCAGCTTTAGCGGGAGAGGCTACAATGAGCAGTTCTTC. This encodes CASSFSGRGYNEQFF.

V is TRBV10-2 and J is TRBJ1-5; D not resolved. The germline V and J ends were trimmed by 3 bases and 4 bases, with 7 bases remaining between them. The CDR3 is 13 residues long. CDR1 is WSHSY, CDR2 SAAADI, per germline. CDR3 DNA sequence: TGCGCCAGCAGTGAACAAGGGAATCAGCCCCAGCATTTT. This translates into CASSEQGNQPQHF.

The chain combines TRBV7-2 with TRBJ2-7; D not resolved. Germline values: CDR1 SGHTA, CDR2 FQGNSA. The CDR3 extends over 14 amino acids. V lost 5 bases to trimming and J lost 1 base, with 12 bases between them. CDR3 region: CASSPPRGSYEQYF. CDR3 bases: TGTGCCAGCAGCCCCCCCCGCGGATCCTACGAGCAGTACTTC.

The CDR3 region is CASSGPNRSYNEQFF. In DNA form, the CDR3 reads TGTGCCAGCAGCGGACCTAACCGTTCCTACAATGAGCAGTTCTTC. The chain has TRBV7-9 and TRBJ2-1; D is undetermined. V was clipped by 5 bases and J by 1 base, with 12 bases between them. Germline assignment: CDR1 SEHNR and CDR2 FQNEAQ (reference sequence). The CDR3 sequence is 15 residues long.

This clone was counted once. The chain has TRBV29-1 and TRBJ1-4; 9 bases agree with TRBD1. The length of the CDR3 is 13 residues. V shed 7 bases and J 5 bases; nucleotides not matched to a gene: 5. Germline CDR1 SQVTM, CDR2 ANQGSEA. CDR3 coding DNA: TGCAGCGCCAGACAGGGGGGCAATGAAAAACTGTTTTTT. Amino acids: CSARQGGNEKLFF.

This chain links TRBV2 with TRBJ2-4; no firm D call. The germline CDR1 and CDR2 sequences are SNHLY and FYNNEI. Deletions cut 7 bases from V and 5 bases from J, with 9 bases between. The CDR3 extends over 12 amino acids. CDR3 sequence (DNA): TGTGCCAGCACCCCGTCCGAAAACATTCAGTACTTC. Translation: CASTPSENIQYF.

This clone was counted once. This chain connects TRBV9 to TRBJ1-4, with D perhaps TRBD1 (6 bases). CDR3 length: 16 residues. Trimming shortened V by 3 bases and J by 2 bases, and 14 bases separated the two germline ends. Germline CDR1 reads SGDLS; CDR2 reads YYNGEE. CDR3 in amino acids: CASSATTGFTNEKLFF. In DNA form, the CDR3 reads TGTGCCAGCAGCGCAACCACAGGGTTCACTAATGAAAAACTGTTTTTT.

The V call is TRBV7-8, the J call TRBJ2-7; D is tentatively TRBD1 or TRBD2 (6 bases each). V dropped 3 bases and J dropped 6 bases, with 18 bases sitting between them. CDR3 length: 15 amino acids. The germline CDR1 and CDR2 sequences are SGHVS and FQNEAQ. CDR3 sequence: CASSFGGTLGAEQYF. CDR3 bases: TGTGCCAGCAGCTTCGGGGGCACCCTTGGAGCCGAGCAGTACTTC.

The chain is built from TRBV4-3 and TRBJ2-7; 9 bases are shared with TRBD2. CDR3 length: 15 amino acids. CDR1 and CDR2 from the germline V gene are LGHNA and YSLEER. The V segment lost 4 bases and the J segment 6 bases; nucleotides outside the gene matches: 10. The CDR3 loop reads CASSPASAGGLEQYF. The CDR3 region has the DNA TGCGCCAGCAGCCCAGCCTCCGCGGGAGGGCTCGAGCAGTACTTC.

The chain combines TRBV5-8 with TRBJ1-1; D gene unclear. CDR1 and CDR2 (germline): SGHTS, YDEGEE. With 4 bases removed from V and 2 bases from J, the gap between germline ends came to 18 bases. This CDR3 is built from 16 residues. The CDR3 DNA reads TGTGCCAGCAGCGGAGCCCCGGGATCCCCCAACACTGAAGCTTTCTTT. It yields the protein CASSGAPGSPNTEAFF.

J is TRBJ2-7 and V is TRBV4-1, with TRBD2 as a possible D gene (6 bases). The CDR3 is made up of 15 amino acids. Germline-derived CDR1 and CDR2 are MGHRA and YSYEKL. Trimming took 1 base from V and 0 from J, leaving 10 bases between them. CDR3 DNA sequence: TGCGCCAGCAGCCAAGGTCACGGGAGCTCCTACGAGCAGTACTTC. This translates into CASSQGHGSSYEQYF.

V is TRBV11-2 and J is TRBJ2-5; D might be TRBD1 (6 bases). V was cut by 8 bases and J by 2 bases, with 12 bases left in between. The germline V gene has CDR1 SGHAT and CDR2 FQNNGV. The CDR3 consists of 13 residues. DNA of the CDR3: TGTGCCAGCTCTCGACAGGCACAAGAGACCCAGTACTTC. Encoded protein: CASSRQAQETQYF.

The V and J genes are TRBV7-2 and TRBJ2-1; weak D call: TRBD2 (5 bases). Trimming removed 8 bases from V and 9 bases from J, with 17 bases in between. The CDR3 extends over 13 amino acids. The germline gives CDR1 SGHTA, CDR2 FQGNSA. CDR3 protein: CASGNQLAGEQFF. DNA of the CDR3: TGTGCCAGCGGGAATCAACTGGCGGGTGAGCAGTTCTTC.

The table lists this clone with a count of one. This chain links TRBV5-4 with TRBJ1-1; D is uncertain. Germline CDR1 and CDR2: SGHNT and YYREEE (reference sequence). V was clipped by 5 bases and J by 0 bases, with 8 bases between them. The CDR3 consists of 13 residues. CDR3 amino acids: CASSTTLNTEAFF. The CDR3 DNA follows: TGTGCCAGCAGTACCACACTGAACACTGAAGCTTTCTTT.

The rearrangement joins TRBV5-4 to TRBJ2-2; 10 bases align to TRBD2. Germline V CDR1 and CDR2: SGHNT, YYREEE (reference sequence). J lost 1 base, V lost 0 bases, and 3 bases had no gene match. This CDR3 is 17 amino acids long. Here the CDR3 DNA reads TGTGCCAGCAGCTTGGCCCGACTAGCGGGGAACACCGGGGAGCTGTTTTTT. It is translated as CASSLARLAGNTGELFF.